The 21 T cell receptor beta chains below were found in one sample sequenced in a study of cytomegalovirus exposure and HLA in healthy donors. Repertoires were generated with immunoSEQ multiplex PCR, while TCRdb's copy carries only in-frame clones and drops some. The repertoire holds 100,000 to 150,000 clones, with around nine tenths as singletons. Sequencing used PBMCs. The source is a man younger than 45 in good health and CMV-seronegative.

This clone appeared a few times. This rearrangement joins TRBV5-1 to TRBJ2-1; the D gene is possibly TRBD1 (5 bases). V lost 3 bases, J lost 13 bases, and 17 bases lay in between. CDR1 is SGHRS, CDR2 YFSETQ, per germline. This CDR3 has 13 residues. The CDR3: CASSWRQPFEQFF. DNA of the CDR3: TGCGCCAGCAGCTGGAGACAGCCGTTTGAACAGTTCTTC.

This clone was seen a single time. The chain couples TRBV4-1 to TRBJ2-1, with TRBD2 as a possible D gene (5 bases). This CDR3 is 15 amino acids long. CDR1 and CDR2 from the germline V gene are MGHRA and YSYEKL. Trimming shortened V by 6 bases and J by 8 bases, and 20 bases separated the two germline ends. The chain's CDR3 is CASSLGAEAVYEQFF. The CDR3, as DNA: TGCGCCAGCAGTCTTGGAGCGGAGGCTGTGTATGAGCAGTTCTTC.

CDR3 DNA sequence: TGTGCCAGCAGTCCCCGCCCCGGGTCCTACAATGAGCAGTTCTTC. As protein: CASSPRPGSYNEQFF. This chain joins TRBV6-5 and TRBJ2-1, with unresolved D. V lost 5 bases and J lost 1, with 12 bases in between. Per germline, CDR1 MNHEY and CDR2 SVGAGI. The CDR3 length is 15 residues.

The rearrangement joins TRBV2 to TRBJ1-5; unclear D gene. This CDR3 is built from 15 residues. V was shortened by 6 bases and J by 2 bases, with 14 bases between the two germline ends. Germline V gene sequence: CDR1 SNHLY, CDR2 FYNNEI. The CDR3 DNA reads TGTGCCAGCAGAAACAGTGTTTCAGGCAATCAGCCCCAGCATTTT. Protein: CASRNSVSGNQPQHF.

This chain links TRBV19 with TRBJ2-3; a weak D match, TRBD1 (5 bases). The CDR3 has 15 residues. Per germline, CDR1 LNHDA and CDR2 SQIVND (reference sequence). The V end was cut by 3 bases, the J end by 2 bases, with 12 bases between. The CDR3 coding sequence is TGTGCCAGTAGTATTTTGAAGACAGTCACAGATACGCAGTATTTT. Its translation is CASSILKTVTDTQYF.

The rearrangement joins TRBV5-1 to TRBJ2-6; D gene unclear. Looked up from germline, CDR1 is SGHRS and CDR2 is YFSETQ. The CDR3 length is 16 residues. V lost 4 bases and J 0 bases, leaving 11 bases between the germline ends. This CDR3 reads CASSNAESSGANVLTF. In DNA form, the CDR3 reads TGCGCCAGCAGCAATGCGGAGAGCTCTGGGGCCAACGTCCTGACTTTC.

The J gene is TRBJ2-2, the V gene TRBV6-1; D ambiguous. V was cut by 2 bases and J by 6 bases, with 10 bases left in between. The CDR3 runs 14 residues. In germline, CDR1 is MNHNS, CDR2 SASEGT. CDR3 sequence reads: CASSEFWAAGELFF. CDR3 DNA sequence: TGTGCCAGCAGTGAATTTTGGGCAGCCGGGGAGCTGTTTTTT.

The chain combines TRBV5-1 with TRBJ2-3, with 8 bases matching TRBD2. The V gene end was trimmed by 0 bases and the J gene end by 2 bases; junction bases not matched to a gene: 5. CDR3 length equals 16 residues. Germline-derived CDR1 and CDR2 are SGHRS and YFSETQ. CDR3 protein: CASSLGTSGSTDTQYF. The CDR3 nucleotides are TGCGCCAGCAGCTTGGGCACTAGCGGTTCCACAGATACGCAGTATTTT.

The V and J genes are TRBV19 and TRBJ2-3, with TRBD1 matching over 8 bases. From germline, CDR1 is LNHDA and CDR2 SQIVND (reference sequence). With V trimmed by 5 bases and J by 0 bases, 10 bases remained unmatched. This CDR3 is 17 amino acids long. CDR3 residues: CASSHPSTGDSTDTQYF. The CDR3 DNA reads TGTGCCAGTAGTCACCCTTCGACAGGGGATAGCACAGATACGCAGTATTTT.

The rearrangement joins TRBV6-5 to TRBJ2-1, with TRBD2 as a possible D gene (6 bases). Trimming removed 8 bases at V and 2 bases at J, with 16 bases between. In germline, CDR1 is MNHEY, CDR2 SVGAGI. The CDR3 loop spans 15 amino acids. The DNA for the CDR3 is TGTGCCAGCTCCGGGGGTGAGGCTCCCTACAATGAGCAGTTCTTC. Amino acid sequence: CASSGGEAPYNEQFF.

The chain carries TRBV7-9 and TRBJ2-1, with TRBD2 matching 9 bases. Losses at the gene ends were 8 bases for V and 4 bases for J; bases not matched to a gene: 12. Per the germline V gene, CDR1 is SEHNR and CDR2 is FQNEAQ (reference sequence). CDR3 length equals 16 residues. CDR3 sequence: CASSPGSGRWYNEQFF. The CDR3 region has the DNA TGTGCCAGCTCCCCGGGTAGCGGGAGATGGTACAATGAGCAGTTCTTC.

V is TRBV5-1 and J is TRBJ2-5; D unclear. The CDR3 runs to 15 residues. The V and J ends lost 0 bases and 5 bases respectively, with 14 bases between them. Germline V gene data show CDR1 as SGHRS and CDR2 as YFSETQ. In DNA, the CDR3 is TGCGCCAGCAGCTTGGAGGTACCCCCAGGCGAGACCCAGTACTTC. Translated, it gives CASSLEVPPGETQYF.

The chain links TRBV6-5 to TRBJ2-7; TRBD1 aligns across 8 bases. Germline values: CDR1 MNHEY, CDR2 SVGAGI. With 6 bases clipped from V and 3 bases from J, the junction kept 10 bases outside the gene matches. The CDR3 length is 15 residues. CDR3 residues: CASRAGGALGYEQYF. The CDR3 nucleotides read TGTGCCAGCAGGGCAGGGGGCGCATTGGGCTACGAGCAGTACTTC.

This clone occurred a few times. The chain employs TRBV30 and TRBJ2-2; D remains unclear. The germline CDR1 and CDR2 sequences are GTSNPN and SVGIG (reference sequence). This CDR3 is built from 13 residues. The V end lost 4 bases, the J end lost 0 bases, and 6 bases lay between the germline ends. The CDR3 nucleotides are TGTGCCTGGAACTCCGCGAACACCGGGGAGCTGTTTTTT. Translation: CAWNSANTGELFF. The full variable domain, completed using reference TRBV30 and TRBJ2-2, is SQTIHQWPATLVQPVGSPLSLECTVEGTSNPNLYWYRQAAGRGLQLLFYSVGIGQISSEVPQNLSASRPQDRQFILSSKKLLLSDSGFYLCAWNSANTGELFFGEGSRLTVL.

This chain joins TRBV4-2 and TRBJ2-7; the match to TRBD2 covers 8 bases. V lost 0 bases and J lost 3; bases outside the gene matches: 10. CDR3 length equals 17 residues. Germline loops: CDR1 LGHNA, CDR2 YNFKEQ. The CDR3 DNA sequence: TGTGCCAGCAGCCAAGATGATCCAGCGGGAGAGGGCTACGAGCAGTACTTC. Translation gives CASSQDDPAGEGYEQYF.

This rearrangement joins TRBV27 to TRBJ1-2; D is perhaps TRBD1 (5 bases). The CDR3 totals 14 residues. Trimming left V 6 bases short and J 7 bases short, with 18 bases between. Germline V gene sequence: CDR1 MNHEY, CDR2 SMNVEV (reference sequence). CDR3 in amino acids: CASRSAGGSGGYTF. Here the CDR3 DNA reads TGTGCCAGCAGGTCGGCGGGGGGTTCGGGTGGCTACACCTTC.

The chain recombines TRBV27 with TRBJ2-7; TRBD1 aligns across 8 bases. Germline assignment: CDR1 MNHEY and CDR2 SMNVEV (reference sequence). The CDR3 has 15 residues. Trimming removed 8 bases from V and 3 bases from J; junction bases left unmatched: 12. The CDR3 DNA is TGTGCCAGCCGACCCCTGGACAGGGAAGTCTACGAGCAGTACTTC. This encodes CASRPLDREVYEQYF.

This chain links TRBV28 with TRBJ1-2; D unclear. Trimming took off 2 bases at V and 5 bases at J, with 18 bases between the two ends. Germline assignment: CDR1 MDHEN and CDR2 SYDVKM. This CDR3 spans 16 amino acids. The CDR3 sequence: CASSLHALRYSYGYTF. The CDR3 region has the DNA TGTGCCAGCAGTTTACATGCCCTCAGGTATTCTTATGGCTACACCTTC.

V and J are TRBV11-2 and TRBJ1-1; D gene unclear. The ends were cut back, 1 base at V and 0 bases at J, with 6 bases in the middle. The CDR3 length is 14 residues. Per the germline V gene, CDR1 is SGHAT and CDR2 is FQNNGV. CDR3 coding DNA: TGTGCCAGCAGCTTAGTTCAGGTGAACACTGAAGCTTTCTTT. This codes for CASSLVQVNTEAFF.

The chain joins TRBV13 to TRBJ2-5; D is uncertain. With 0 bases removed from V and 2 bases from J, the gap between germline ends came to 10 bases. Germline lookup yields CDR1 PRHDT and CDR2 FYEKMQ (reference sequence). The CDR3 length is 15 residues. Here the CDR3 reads CASSLGRGLQETQYF. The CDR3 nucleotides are TGTGCCAGCAGCTTAGGCCGAGGCCTACAAGAGACCCAGTACTTC.

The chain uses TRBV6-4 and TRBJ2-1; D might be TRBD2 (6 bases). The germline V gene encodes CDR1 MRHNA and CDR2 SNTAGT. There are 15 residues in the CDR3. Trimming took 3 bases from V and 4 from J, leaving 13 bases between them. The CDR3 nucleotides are TGTGCCAGCAGTGAGGAGGGTACCACTTACAATGAGCAGTTCTTC. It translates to CASSEEGTTYNEQFF.